These T cell receptor beta chains were read from a single sample in a study of T-cell reconstitution after alpha-beta-depleted transplantation in children. Each CDR3 protein is one row after TCRdb ran MiXCR on the PCR reads. The table records approximately 520,000 distinct CDR3 sequences, roughly 33% of them present only once. The input for sequencing was PBMCs from the stem cell graft donor, taken from the stem cell graft. The receptor source for this set is a human donor who donated a stem cell graft to a child with aplastic anemia. The CDR3 runs from the conserved cysteine through the conserved F or W. The D gene is left open where the match is weak. Clone size, where shown, is once, few, many, or a class for clones that have expanded.

V gene	D gene	clone size	J gene	CDR3 protein	CDR3 DNA
TRBV7-2	NA	NA	TRBJ1-2	CASSLGGGAIGYTF	TGTGCCAGCAGCTTAGGTGGGGGGGCGATTGGCTACACCTTC
TRBV6-1	TRBD1	NA	TRBJ1-5	CASSRQGKQQPQHF	TGTGCCAGCAGTAGACAGGGGAAGCAGCAGCCCCAGCATTTT
TRBV20-1	TRBD2	NA	TRBJ2-1	CSATRTSGHNEQFF	TGCAGTGCGACCCGGACTAGCGGGCACAATGAGCAGTTCTTC
TRBV5-4	NA	NA	TRBJ2-3	CASSLDGRQGRAQYF	TGTGCCAGCAGCTTGGATGGACGCCAAGGGCGGGCGCAGTATTTT
TRBV4-3	TRBD2	few	TRBJ2-3	CASSTSGRHTDTQYF	TGCGCCAGCAGTACTAGCGGGAGGCACACAGATACGCAGTATTTT
TRBV20-1	NA	once	TRBJ2-1	CSPRGLAINEQFF	TGCAGCCCGAGAGGGTTAGCAATCAATGAGCAGTTCTTC
TRBV6-2/TRBV6-3	NA	NA	TRBJ2-3	CASTSSGDDTQYF	TGTGCCAGCACCAGTTCAGGGGACGATACGCAGTATTTT
TRBV12-3/TRBV12-4	NA	few	TRBJ2-5	CASSSQRPTVKETQYF	TGTGCCAGCAGTTCCCAGAGACCGACAGTGAAAGAGACCCAGTACTTC
TRBV4-3	TRBD1	NA	TRBJ1-6	CASSQAQDRGWASPLHF	TGCGCCAGCAGCCAAGCTCAGGACAGGGGGTGGGCTTCACCCCTCCACTTT
TRBV4-1	TRBD1	many	TRBJ1-2	CASSQERGQGVHGYTF	TGCGCCAGCAGCCAAGAGCGGGGACAGGGGGTCCATGGCTACACCTTC
TRBV6-5	TRBD2	few	TRBJ2-1	CASSYLSSGRQYNEQFF	TGTGCCAGCAGTTACTTGAGTAGCGGGAGACAATACAATGAGCAGTTCTTC
TRBV28	TRBD2	NA	TRBJ2-7	CASSPGTSGRTYEQYF	TGTGCCAGCAGTCCCGGGACTAGCGGAAGAACCTACGAGCAGTACTTC
TRBV12-3/TRBV12-4	TRBD2	NA	TRBJ2-2	CASSFGGVPGELFF	TGTGCCAGCAGTTTCGGGGGGGTGCCCGGGGAGCTGTTTTTT
TRBV23-1	TRBD2	few	TRBJ2-3	CASSQSLSAGDGTDTQYF	TGCGCCAGCAGTCAATCCCTTTCGGCGGGAGATGGCACAGATACGCAGTATTTT
TRBV5-5	TRBD2	NA	TRBJ2-1	CASSLEKRDHNEQFF	TGTGCCAGCAGCTTGGAAAAGCGGGACCACAATGAGCAGTTCTTC
TRBV20-1	NA	few	TRBJ1-1	CSARSRDRGSDTEAFF	TGCAGTGCTAGAAGTCGAGACCGGGGGTCTGACACTGAAGCTTTCTTT
TRBV7-2	NA	few	TRBJ1-5	CASSLQFAGNQPQHF	TGTGCCAGCAGCTTACAGTTTGCGGGTAATCAGCCCCAGCATTTT
TRBV18	TRBD1	NA	TRBJ2-5	CASSPQGAKGETQYF	TGTGCCAGCTCACCACAGGGGGCGAAAGGAGAGACCCAGTACTTC
TRBV12-3/TRBV12-4	TRBD1	NA	TRBJ2-1	CASSRPRDRNNEQFF	TGTGCCAGCAGTCGACCCCGGGACAGGAACAATGAGCAGTTCTTC
TRBV20-1	NA	few	TRBJ1-1	CSARGRVGTEAFF	TGCAGTGCTAGAGGCAGGGTGGGTACTGAAGCTTTCTTT
TRBV11-2	NA	NA	TRBJ1-5	CASSLVLGPGQPQHF	TGTGCCAGCAGCTTAGTATTAGGGCCCGGGCAGCCCCAGCATTTT
TRBV20-1	NA	few	TRBJ1-2	CSAMGPFRAANPDGYTF	TGCAGTGCCATGGGACCCTTTCGGGCAGCGAACCCTGATGGCTACACCTTC
TRBV12-3/TRBV12-4	NA	NA	TRBJ2-4	CASTLKGGLNIQYF	TGTGCCAGCACCCTGAAGGGGGGACTAAACATTCAGTACTTC
TRBV25-1	NA	NA	TRBJ2-5	CASSDPSRGGETQYF	TGTGCCAGCAGTGACCCCTCCCGGGGTGGAGAGACCCAGTACTTC
TRBV7-8	TRBD2	NA	TRBJ2-1	CASSLPTSGRNFF	TGTGCCAGCAGCTTACCTACTAGCGGGAGAAATTTCTTC
TRBV12-3/TRBV12-4	NA	NA	TRBJ1-2	CASSPTGRGWTGYTF	TGTGCCAGCAGCCCGACCGGACGGGGGTGGACTGGCTACACCTTC
TRBV6-5	NA	few	TRBJ2-1	CASSYFDGLGKQFF	TGTGCCAGCAGTTACTTTGACGGGCTCGGAAAGCAGTTCTTC
TRBV6-5	NA	NA	TRBJ2-1	CASSNQAGRSYNEQFF	TGTGCCAGCAGTAACCAGGCGGGGCGCTCCTACAATGAGCAGTTCTTC
TRBV10-1	TRBD2	few	TRBJ2-3	CASSESWTSGSTTQYF	TGCGCCAGCAGTGAGTCGTGGACTAGCGGGTCAACTACGCAGTATTTT
TRBV2	NA	few	TRBJ1-1	CASSAGPDTEAFF	TGTGCCAGCAGTGCAGGGCCCGACACTGAAGCTTTCTTT
TRBV5-1	TRBD2	NA	TRBJ2-7	CASSPLADSYEQYF	TGCGCCAGCTCCCCCCTAGCGGACTCCTACGAGCAGTACTTC
TRBV14	NA	NA	TRBJ2-3	CASSQEQGRVTDTQYF	TGTGCCAGCAGCCAAGAACAGGGGAGGGTCACAGATACGCAGTATTTT
TRBV7-9	TRBD1	NA	TRBJ1-1	CASSYDTGVAFF	TGTGCCAGCAGTTACGACACAGGGGTGGCTTTCTTT
TRBV6-2/TRBV6-3	NA	NA	TRBJ2-1	CASTYGRGGDNEQFF	TGTGCCAGCACTTACGGCCGGGGTGGGGACAATGAGCAGTTCTTC
TRBV5-1	TRBD2	NA	TRBJ2-1	CASSLTTGTSPREQFF	TGCGCCAGCAGCTTGACAACCGGGACTAGCCCCCGTGAGCAGTTCTTC
TRBV15	TRBD1	NA	TRBJ1-5	CATSRETGDQNQPQHF	TGTGCCACCAGCAGAGAGACAGGGGATCAGAATCAGCCCCAGCATTTT
TRBV28	TRBD2	NA	TRBJ2-7	CASRPGGTEQYF	TGTGCCAGCAGGCCGGGGGGGACTGAGCAGTACTTC
TRBV18	NA	few	TRBJ2-1	CASSPEGGEQFF	TGTGCCAGCTCACCGGAGGGTGGGGAGCAGTTCTTC
TRBV18	NA	few	TRBJ1-5	CASSHNVDRQPQHF	TGTGCCAGCTCACACAATGTTGACAGGCAGCCCCAGCATTTT
TRBV15	TRBD1	few	TRBJ2-5	CATSGLVLKTGGIETQYF	TGTGCCACCAGCGGACTAGTCCTAAAGACAGGGGGCATTGAGACCCAGTACTTC
TRBV6-1	TRBD2	NA	TRBJ2-1	CASSESSGSYNEQFF	TGTGCCAGCAGTGAAAGTAGCGGGTCATACAATGAGCAGTTCTTC
TRBV7-8	TRBD2	once	TRBJ2-3	CASRTLAGLGTDTQYF	TGTGCCAGCAGAACCCTAGCGGGACTGGGCACAGATACGCAGTATTTT
TRBV5-4	NA	few	TRBJ2-7	CASSWGGPGTYEQYF	TGTGCCAGCAGCTGGGGTGGACCAGGGACCTACGAGCAGTACTTC
TRBV12-3/TRBV12-4	NA	NA	TRBJ1-5	CASTLGGDQPQHF	TGTGCCAGCACCCTAGGGGGGGATCAGCCCCAGCATTTT